The 20 T cell receptor beta chains reported below all come from one sample, sequenced in a study of blood T cells in healthy people across ages. A J-beta primer mix and a sample-barcoded 5' primer were used in a second PCR of roughly 6 to 11 cycles. TCRdb re-derived calls from the 5' RACE reads in MiXCR, one entry per CDR3 protein. The data contain approximately 780,000 distinct CDR3 sequences, roughly 25% of them singletons. The data were also submitted as part of a second study, on T cells of mothers and their children.

The sample taken for sequencing was blood. The receptors come from a boy under 18 in good health.

V usage is TRBV7-2 and J usage is TRBJ1-4, with D possibly being TRBD1 (5 bases). V gave up 5 bases and J gave up 2 bases, with 15 bases separating them. CDR3 length: 16 amino acids. Germline V gene sequence: CDR1 SGHTA, CDR2 FQGNSA. The CDR3 DNA follows: TGTGCCAGCAGCCCTGAGGTGGGACTTACTAATGAAAAACTGTTTTTT. Translating it yields CASSPEVGLTNEKLFF.

The chain links TRBV3-1 to TRBJ2-5; D is unresolved. There are 14 residues in the CDR3. Trimming stripped 2 bases from V and 2 bases from J, with 9 bases between. Per germline, CDR1 LGHDT and CDR2 YNNKEL (reference sequence). The CDR3, as DNA: TGTGCCAGCAGCCAAAAGAAAAATCAAGAGACCCAGTACTTC. Amino acids: CASSQKKNQETQYF.

This clonotype was detected a few times. The chain recombines TRBV6-2 or TRBV6-3 with TRBJ1-1; D uncertain. Germline V lookup: CDR1 MNHEY, CDR2 SVGEGT. The V end lost 0 bases, the J end lost 11 bases, and 13 bases lay between the germline ends. The CDR3 extends over 13 amino acids. The CDR3 is CASSYSDPALAFF. The CDR3 DNA is TGTGCCAGCAGTTACTCGGATCCGGCGCTGGCTTTCTTT.

This clonotype was recorded a few times. The chain uses TRBV11-2 and TRBJ2-1, with TRBD2 identical over 9 bases. CDR3 size: 16 residues. From germline, CDR1 is SGHAT and CDR2 FQNNGV. J gave up 3 bases and V 1 base, and 4 bases lay outside the gene matches. CDR3: CASSLGGGADYNEQFF. CDR3 sequence (DNA): TGTGCCAGCAGCTTAGGCGGGGGGGCAGACTACAATGAGCAGTTCTTC.

This CDR3 is CASRLGVSTDTQYF. The CDR3 DNA reads as TGTGCCAGCAGGCTCGGGGTTTCCACAGATACGCAGTATTTT. The gene calls are TRBV12-3 or TRBV12-4 and TRBJ2-3, with D tentatively TRBD2 (5 bases). V lost 6 bases and J 2 bases, leaving 12 bases between the germline ends. This CDR3 contains 14 residues.

This clonotype was observed a handful of times. The V and J genes are TRBV24-1 and TRBJ2-5; possibly TRBD1 for D (5 bases). The DNA matches TRBJ2-1 better at its end, which makes the J call doubtful. This CDR3 is 12 amino acids long. CDR1 and CDR2 (germline): KGHDR, SFDVKD. CDR3 nucleotide sequence: TGTGCCACCAGCCAGAACAGGATTGAGCAGTTCTTC. Its protein product is CATSQNRIEQFF.

This clonotype was observed a handful of times. The chain recombines TRBV29-1 with TRBJ2-7; 8 positions agree with TRBD1. Germline CDR1 SQVTM, CDR2 ANQGSEA. The CDR3 is 13 residues long. V was pared by 7 bases and J by 2 bases, with 7 bases of the junction left unmatched. The chain's CDR3 is CSARTGRPYEQYF. In DNA form, the CDR3 reads TGCAGCGCCCGGACAGGGAGACCCTACGAGCAGTACTTC.

The chain uses TRBV4-1 and TRBJ2-5; D gene uncertain. Trimming removed 0 bases from V and 7 bases from J, with 15 bases in between. Germline-derived CDR1 and CDR2 are MGHRA and YSYEKL. CDR3 length: 15 residues. The CDR3 spells CASSQEGDKGGTQYF. The CDR3 nucleotides read TGCGCCAGCAGCCAAGAAGGAGATAAGGGTGGGACCCAGTACTTC.

The gene calls are TRBV14 and TRBJ2-1, with D perhaps matching TRBD1 (7 bases). Gene TRBJ2-5 matches the end of the DNA better, so the J call may be wrong. Germline V gene sequence: CDR1 SGHDN, CDR2 FVKESK. The CDR3 runs to 14 residues. The CDR3 DNA sequence: TGTGCCAGCAGCCAATACAGGGGAGGAGAGACCCAGTACTTC. Its protein is CASSQYRGGETQYF.

The genes are TRBV13 and TRBJ2-1, with TRBD2 identical over 13 bases. CDR1 and CDR2 (germline): PRHDT, FYEKMQ (reference sequence). Trimming cost V 1 base and J 5 bases; bases outside gene matches: 5. The CDR3 covers 17 residues. The CDR3 reads CASSLEWGTSGDNEQFF. The CDR3 nucleotides read TGTGCCAGCAGCTTAGAGTGGGGGACTAGCGGGGACAATGAGCAGTTCTTC.

This chain's CDR3 is CASSLDRGGNYGYTF. The CDR3 DNA follows: TGTGCCAGCAGCTTAGACAGGGGGGGAAACTATGGCTACACCTTC. The chain recombines TRBV7-6 with TRBJ1-2; 8 bases line up with TRBD1. There are 15 residues in the CDR3. Trimming at V came to 1 base and at J to 2 bases, leaving 3 bases not matched to a gene. Germline CDR1 and CDR2: SGHVS and FNYEAQ.

A few counts support this clonotype. The rearrangement links TRBV10-3 to TRBJ2-1; 10 bases map to TRBD2. The end of the DNA aligns better with TRBJ2-5, so the J call may be wrong. This CDR3 is 14 amino acids long. Germline values: CDR1 ENHRY, CDR2 SYGVKD. In DNA, the CDR3 is TGTGCCATCAGCCCGGGACTAGCGTGGGAGACCCAGTACTTC. Translation: CAISPGLAWETQYF.

The DNA of the CDR3 is TGTGCCAGCACCCTAATGGGATCTGGGGCCAACGTCCTGACTTTC. It is translated as CASTLMGSGANVLTF. The rearrangement uses TRBV12-3 or TRBV12-4 and TRBJ2-6; D call uncertain. V was shortened by 7 bases and J by 1 base, with 11 bases between the two germline ends. The CDR3 is made up of 15 amino acids.

This clonotype was counted many times. The chain carries TRBV4-2 and TRBJ2-1; perhaps TRBD2 as D (7 bases). The CDR3 runs 15 residues. With 2 bases removed from V and 8 bases from J, the gap between germline ends came to 16 bases. Per the germline V gene, CDR1 is LGHNA and CDR2 is YNFKEQ. The CDR3 nucleotides are TGTGCCAGCAGCCAAATAGGGGGGGCAGTTCATGAGCAGTTCTTC. Protein: CASSQIGGAVHEQFF.

This clonotype has only a few counts. The chain carries TRBV5-6 and TRBJ2-7; D gene unclear. Trimming cost V 3 bases and J 7 bases, with 20 bases left between them. Looked up from germline, CDR1 is SGHDT and CDR2 is YYEEEE. The CDR3 is 15 residues long. The CDR3 is CASSSMTRPTREQYF. In DNA, the CDR3 is TGTGCCAGCAGCTCGATGACAAGACCTACGAGGGAGCAGTACTTC.

A few counts support this clonotype. The chain recombines TRBV12-3 or TRBV12-4 with TRBJ2-4; D is perhaps TRBD2 (7 bases). V gave up 4 bases and J gave up 8 bases, with 15 bases separating them. The CDR3 spans 14 residues. In DNA, the CDR3 is TGTGCCAGCAGTTCACAGGGTCGGGGGGACATTCAGTACTTC. It is translated as CASSSQGRGDIQYF.

V gene TRBV15 combines with J gene TRBJ2-5, with 9 bases aligning to TRBD1. Trimming at V came to 5 bases and at J to 5 bases, leaving 6 bases not matched to a gene. The CDR3 runs to 14 residues. Germline V gene sequence: CDR1 LNHNV, CDR2 YYDKDF (reference sequence). The chain's CDR3 is CATSDRGYGETQYF. CDR3 coding DNA: TGTGCCACCAGCGACAGGGGGTATGGGGAGACCCAGTACTTC.

This clonotype was picked up a small number of times. The CDR3 DNA reads as TGCGCCAGCAGCCCTGGACAGGGGTTTGTGACCCAGTACTTC. It translates to CASSPGQGFVTQYF. The J gene is TRBJ2-5, the V gene TRBV5-1, with 9 positions matching TRBD1. The ends lost 4 bases at V and 7 bases at J; junction bases unmatched: 8. In germline, CDR1 is SGHRS, CDR2 YFSETQ. This CDR3 region has 14 residues.

This clonotype was seen a few times. The CDR3 DNA sequence: TGTGCCAGCAGTTCCCTAACCGGGACAGGGGGCCTGGAGACCCAGTACTTC. This sequence encodes CASSSLTGTGGLETQYF. The chain employs TRBV28 and TRBJ2-5; 12 nucleotides agree with TRBD1. Germline CDR1 and CDR2: MDHEN and SYDVKM. The CDR3 has 17 residues. The J segment lost 5 bases and the V segment lost 4 bases, leaving 11 bases of the junction unmatched.

The chain couples TRBV12-3 or TRBV12-4 to TRBJ2-7; TRBD1 aligns across 9 bases. V lost 6 bases, J lost 2 bases, and 8 bases stayed unmatched. There are 15 residues in the CDR3. The CDR3 here is CASRHGQGKAYEQYF. DNA for the CDR3: TGTGCCAGCAGGCACGGACAGGGGAAGGCCTACGAGCAGTACTTC.